This is a list of T cell receptor beta chains from one sample in a study of cytomegalovirus exposure and HLA in healthy donors. Only in-frame clones appear in the TCRdb table, and some are missing; sequencing was by immunoSEQ multiplex PCR. The sample lists 100,000 to 140,000 clones; more than 75% were seen once. Input material: PBMCs. The origin of the receptors is a man younger than 45 in good health and CMV-seropositive. Each CDR3 is given with its conserved first and last residue. D genes are given only for firm matches. Some rows have no size entry. The others give once, few or many, or a class for an expanded clone.

d_call: .
v_call: TRBV11-1
clone_size: once
j_call: TRBJ1-1
cdr3_nt: TGTGCCAGCAGCTTATACAGGCAGCGGGACGAAGCTTTCTTT
cdr3_aa: CASSLYRQRDEAFF

d_call: TRBD1
v_call: TRBV27
clone_size: .
j_call: TRBJ1-6
cdr3_nt: TGTGCCAGCAGTTGGACAGGGGTTGATTCACCCCTCCACTTT
cdr3_aa: CASSWTGVDSPLHF

d_call: TRBD1
v_call: TRBV7-6
clone_size: .
j_call: TRBJ1-1
cdr3_nt: TGTGCCAGCAGCTGGACCGGGACAGGGCCCACTGAAGCTTTCTTT
cdr3_aa: CASSWTGTGPTEAFF

d_call: .
v_call: TRBV6-1
clone_size: once
j_call: TRBJ2-3
cdr3_nt: TGTGCCAGCAGTGACCCTAGCACAGATACGCAGTATTTT
cdr3_aa: CASSDPSTDTQYF

d_call: .
v_call: TRBV19
clone_size: .
j_call: TRBJ1-5
cdr3_nt: TGTGCCAGTAGTACGGGGTGGATTAGCAATCAGCCCCAGCATTTT
cdr3_aa: CASSTGWISNQPQHF

d_call: TRBD1
v_call: TRBV6-4
clone_size: .
j_call: TRBJ1-2
cdr3_nt: TGTGCCAGCAGTCCGCAGAGGGGGCAGGGCTACACCTTC
cdr3_aa: CASSPQRGQGYTF

d_call: TRBD2
v_call: TRBV7-3
clone_size: .
j_call: TRBJ2-1
cdr3_nt: TGTGCCAGCAGCTCTAATAGCGGGGGGTACAATGAGCAGTTCTTC
cdr3_aa: CASSSNSGGYNEQFF

d_call: TRBD1
v_call: TRBV4-1
clone_size: .
j_call: TRBJ1-4
cdr3_nt: TGCGCCAGCAGCCACCCGACAGGGTTCGGGACTAATGAAAAACTGTTTTTT
cdr3_aa: CASSHPTGFGTNEKLFF

d_call: .
v_call: TRBV7-9
clone_size: .
j_call: TRBJ2-1
cdr3_nt: TGTGCCAGCAGCTGGCTTAACCAATCCTACAATGAGCAGTTCTTC
cdr3_aa: CASSWLNQSYNEQFF

d_call: TRBD1
v_call: TRBV6-1
clone_size: .
j_call: TRBJ1-2
cdr3_nt: TGTGCCAGCAGTGAAGGACAGGGACCCTATGGCTACACCTTC
cdr3_aa: CASSEGQGPYGYTF

d_call: .
v_call: TRBV19
clone_size: .
j_call: TRBJ1-5
cdr3_nt: TGTGCCAGTAGTATAGAACAGCTCTATCTGGGCAATCAGCCCCAGCATTTT
cdr3_aa: CASSIEQLYLGNQPQHF

d_call: .
v_call: TRBV4-1
clone_size: few
j_call: TRBJ2-2
cdr3_nt: TGCGCCAGCAGCCAGGTGGACAGGAACACCGGGGAGCTGTTTTTT
cdr3_aa: CASSQVDRNTGELFF

d_call: TRBD1
v_call: TRBV19
clone_size: .
j_call: TRBJ1-3
cdr3_nt: TGTGCCAGTAGCCTGGGGACAGCCTCTGGAAACACCATATATTTT
cdr3_aa: CASSLGTASGNTIYF

d_call: .
v_call: TRBV7-9
clone_size: .
j_call: TRBJ1-4
cdr3_nt: TGTGCCAGCAGCATATTGACAGAAACTAATGAAAAACTGTTTTTT
cdr3_aa: CASSILTETNEKLFF

d_call: .
v_call: TRBV7-8
clone_size: .
j_call: TRBJ1-1
cdr3_nt: TGTGCCAGCAGCTTAGCTGAGTACACTGAAGCTTTCTTT
cdr3_aa: CASSLAEYTEAFF

d_call: .
v_call: TRBV19
clone_size: .
j_call: TRBJ1-5
cdr3_nt: TGTGCCAGTAGTATACGGTCTCAGCCCCAGCATTTT
cdr3_aa: CASSIRSQPQHF

d_call: TRBD1
v_call: TRBV7-9
clone_size: once
j_call: TRBJ2-1
cdr3_nt: TGTGCCAGCATCCCCGAGCAGGGGGCGAATAATGAGCAGTTCTTC
cdr3_aa: CASIPEQGANNEQFF

d_call: TRBD2
v_call: TRBV6-1
clone_size: .
j_call: TRBJ2-1
cdr3_nt: TGTGCCAGCAGCCAACTAGCGGGGGACTACAATGAGCAGTTCTTC
cdr3_aa: CASSQLAGDYNEQFF

d_call: TRBD1
v_call: TRBV6-6
clone_size: .
j_call: TRBJ2-4
cdr3_nt: TGTGCCAGCAGTTGGGACAGAATAACAAACATTCAGTACTTC
cdr3_aa: CASSWDRITNIQYF

d_call: .
v_call: TRBV5-1
clone_size: .
j_call: TRBJ2-1
cdr3_nt: TGCGCCAGCAGGTTGGGTCTGAGCTCCTACAATGAGCAGTTCTTC
cdr3_aa: CASRLGLSSYNEQFF

d_call: TRBD2
v_call: TRBV5-6
clone_size: .
j_call: TRBJ2-3
cdr3_nt: TGTGCCAGCAGCTTGGGGGGCCGACTAGCGGGCAGCACAGATACGCAGTATTTT
cdr3_aa: CASSLGGRLAGSTDTQYF

d_call: TRBD1
v_call: TRBV18
clone_size: .
j_call: TRBJ2-7
cdr3_nt: TGTGCCAGCTCACCTCCGGGTGCACCGGGACAGGGTGGAGGGGGCCCTTACTTC
cdr3_aa: CASSPPGAPGQGGGGPYF

d_call: .
v_call: TRBV6-7
clone_size: .
j_call: TRBJ2-2
cdr3_nt: TGTGCCAGCAGTTACTCCGGGGGTCCCACCGGGAAGCTGTTTTTT
cdr3_aa: CASSYSGGPTGKLFF

d_call: .
v_call: TRBV7-2
clone_size: few
j_call: TRBJ2-3
cdr3_nt: TGTGCCAGCAGCTCCTACACAGATACGCAGTATTTT
cdr3_aa: CASSSYTDTQYF

d_call: TRBD1
v_call: TRBV6-4
clone_size: .
j_call: TRBJ1-1
cdr3_nt: TGTGCCAGCAGAAAGGGGGCCACGGACACTGAAGCTTTCTTT
cdr3_aa: CASRKGATDTEAFF

d_call: .
v_call: TRBV9
clone_size: .
j_call: TRBJ1-1
cdr3_nt: TGTGCCAGCAGCGTAGAGGGAGAGGCGGATGAAGCTTTCTTT
cdr3_aa: CASSVEGEADEAFF

d_call: .
v_call: TRBV2
clone_size: once
j_call: TRBJ2-7
cdr3_nt: TGTGCCAGCAGGAAAGGGAGCTCCTACGAGCAGTACTTC
cdr3_aa: CASRKGSSYEQYF

d_call: .
v_call: TRBV11-2
clone_size: .
j_call: TRBJ1-1
cdr3_nt: TGTGCCAGCAGCTCCCCGGACCTGGGGGCCGGAGTAAAAGCTTTCTTT
cdr3_aa: CASSSPDLGAGVKAFF

d_call: .
v_call: TRBV5-6
clone_size: once
j_call: TRBJ1-2
cdr3_nt: TGTGCCAGCAGCTTGGGACCAGGGCTTAACTATGGCTACACCTTC
cdr3_aa: CASSLGPGLNYGYTF

d_call: TRBD1
v_call: TRBV27
clone_size: .
j_call: TRBJ2-2
cdr3_nt: TGTGCCAGCAGTCAACTACTAGCAGGGGGCGTTGGAACCGGGGAGCTGTTTTTT
cdr3_aa: CASSQLLAGGVGTGELFF

d_call: .
v_call: TRBV4-1
clone_size: once
j_call: TRBJ2-7
cdr3_nt: TGCGCCAGCAGCCAAGGTCGACAGGCCTACGAGCAGTACTTC
cdr3_aa: CASSQGRQAYEQYF

d_call: TRBD1
v_call: TRBV11-3
clone_size: .
j_call: TRBJ2-1
cdr3_nt: TGTGCCAGCAGCTACATGGACAGGTACAATGAGCAGTTCTTC
cdr3_aa: CASSYMDRYNEQFF

d_call: .
v_call: TRBV5-1
clone_size: .
j_call: TRBJ1-2
cdr3_nt: TGCGCCAGCAGCTTGGATGCGGGGGATACTAACTATGGCTACACCTTC
cdr3_aa: CASSLDAGDTNYGYTF

d_call: .
v_call: TRBV10-2
clone_size: .
j_call: TRBJ1-3
cdr3_nt: TGCGCCAGCAGTGAAAACACAGGGTACTCTGGAAACACCATATATTTT
cdr3_aa: CASSENTGYSGNTIYF

d_call: .
v_call: TRBV19
clone_size: .
j_call: TRBJ1-6
cdr3_nt: TGTGCCAGTAAGAGGGCAAGGAATTCACCCCTCCACTTT
cdr3_aa: CASKRARNSPLHF

d_call: .
v_call: TRBV11-3
clone_size: .
j_call: TRBJ2-7
cdr3_nt: TGTGCCAGCAGCTTATATCCCTCGTACGAGCAGTACTTC
cdr3_aa: CASSLYPSYEQYF

d_call: .
v_call: TRBV5-1
clone_size: .
j_call: TRBJ1-1
cdr3_nt: TGCGCCAGCAGCTTGGGCAGGGGCGGAACTAGAACTGAAGCTTTCTTT
cdr3_aa: CASSLGRGGTRTEAFF

d_call: .
v_call: TRBV5-1
clone_size: .
j_call: TRBJ2-3
cdr3_nt: TGCGCCAGCAGCTTGGGCGTAACTGAGGCAGATACGCAGTATTTT
cdr3_aa: CASSLGVTEADTQYF

d_call: .
v_call: TRBV25-1
clone_size: once
j_call: TRBJ1-2
cdr3_nt: TGTGCCAGCAGGCAAGGCGGAGAGGTTCGTGGCTACACCTTC
cdr3_aa: CASRQGGEVRGYTF

d_call: .
v_call: TRBV27
clone_size: .
j_call: TRBJ2-5
cdr3_nt: TGTGCCCGCAGTTTCCACCCCAGGGACATACAAGAGACCCAGTACTTC
cdr3_aa: CARSFHPRDIQETQYF

d_call: .
v_call: TRBV19
clone_size: .
j_call: TRBJ1-5
cdr3_nt: TGTGCCAGTAATTATGGTGGGGGGATCAATCAGCCCCAGCATTTT
cdr3_aa: CASNYGGGINQPQHF

d_call: .
v_call: TRBV9
clone_size: .
j_call: TRBJ2-1
cdr3_nt: TGTGCCAGCAGCGTAGACCAGGGTTCGATGTTCTTC
cdr3_aa: CASSVDQGSMFF

d_call: TRBD1
v_call: TRBV19
clone_size: .
j_call: TRBJ2-6
cdr3_nt: TGTGCCAGCTTACAGGGGATGGTTGCGGGGGCCAACGTCCTGACTTTC
cdr3_aa: CASLQGMVAGANVLTF

d_call: TRBD2
v_call: TRBV29-1
clone_size: .
j_call: TRBJ2-1
cdr3_nt: TGCAGCGTTGAAAGACTAGCGGGGAACAATGAGCAGTTCTTC
cdr3_aa: CSVERLAGNNEQFF

d_call: .
v_call: TRBV19
clone_size: .
j_call: TRBJ1-5
cdr3_nt: TGTGCCAGTAGTATAGTAATTAGCAATCAGCCCCAGCATTTT
cdr3_aa: CASSIVISNQPQHF

d_call: .
v_call: TRBV10-3
clone_size: .
j_call: TRBJ1-2
cdr3_nt: TGTGCCATCAGTGAGGGAGACAGTAACTATGGCTACACCTTC
cdr3_aa: CAISEGDSNYGYTF

d_call: .
v_call: TRBV25-1
clone_size: .
j_call: TRBJ2-7
cdr3_nt: TGTGCCAGCAGTGATCACAGGGATGACGAGCAGTACTTC
cdr3_aa: CASSDHRDDEQYF

d_call: .
v_call: TRBV2
clone_size: once
j_call: TRBJ2-7
cdr3_nt: TGTGCCAGCGACGGCGGTCGGGAGCAGTACTTC
cdr3_aa: CASDGGREQYF

d_call: .
v_call: TRBV14
clone_size: .
j_call: TRBJ1-1
cdr3_nt: TGTGCCAGCAGCCAAGATTTGGGACTCATGAACACTGAAGCTCTCTTT
cdr3_aa: CASSQDLGLMNTEALF

d_call: TRBD1
v_call: TRBV6-6
clone_size: few
j_call: TRBJ1-2
cdr3_nt: TGTGCCAGCAGTTACTCGACACAGGGGGCGAGTGGCTACACCTTC
cdr3_aa: CASSYSTQGASGYTF

d_call: TRBD2
v_call: TRBV2
clone_size: .
j_call: TRBJ2-1
cdr3_nt: TGTGCCAGCCGCCGGCTAGCGGGGGCCCAAGGTGGGGATGAGCAGTTCTTC
cdr3_aa: CASRRLAGAQGGDEQFF

d_call: .
v_call: TRBV5-5
clone_size: .
j_call: TRBJ1-2
cdr3_nt: TGTGCCAGCAGCCTTACAGGGATGGGGGGCTACACCTTC
cdr3_aa: CASSLTGMGGYTF

d_call: TRBD2
v_call: TRBV4-1
clone_size: once
j_call: TRBJ2-3
cdr3_nt: TGCGCCAGCAGCCCGCCTAGCGGTTCCACAGATACGCAGTATTTT
cdr3_aa: CASSPPSGSTDTQYF

d_call: .
v_call: TRBV5-4
clone_size: .
j_call: TRBJ2-5
cdr3_nt: TGTGCCAGCAGCAACGACAACCAAGAGACCCAGTACTTC
cdr3_aa: CASSNDNQETQYF

d_call: TRBD1
v_call: TRBV7-9
clone_size: .
j_call: TRBJ1-1
cdr3_nt: TGTGCCAGCAGCCCGCGACAGGGGGGAAACACTGAAGCTTTCTTT
cdr3_aa: CASSPRQGGNTEAFF

d_call: TRBD2
v_call: TRBV30
clone_size: .
j_call: TRBJ2-2
cdr3_nt: TGTGCCTGGAATAGCGGGGCGAACACCGGGGAGCTGTTTTTT
cdr3_aa: CAWNSGANTGELFF

d_call: .
v_call: TRBV6-9
clone_size: .
j_call: TRBJ1-1
cdr3_nt: TGTGCCAGCCCCGGGAGCCCTGAAGCTTTCTTT
cdr3_aa: CASPGSPEAFF

d_call: TRBD2
v_call: TRBV4-2
clone_size: .
j_call: TRBJ2-7
cdr3_nt: TGTGCCAGCAGCCAAGAGGAAGCGGGGGGTCTGTACTTC
cdr3_aa: CASSQEEAGGLYF

d_call: TRBD2
v_call: TRBV30
clone_size: few
j_call: TRBJ2-7
cdr3_nt: TGTGCCTGGAGTGTGGCCGGACTAGCGGGGAACTACGAGCAGTACTTC
cdr3_aa: CAWSVAGLAGNYEQYF

d_call: .
v_call: TRBV5-4
clone_size: .
j_call: TRBJ2-7
cdr3_nt: TGTGCCAGCAGCTTGGCTCTCGGGGGTCACGAGCAGTACTTC
cdr3_aa: CASSLALGGHEQYF